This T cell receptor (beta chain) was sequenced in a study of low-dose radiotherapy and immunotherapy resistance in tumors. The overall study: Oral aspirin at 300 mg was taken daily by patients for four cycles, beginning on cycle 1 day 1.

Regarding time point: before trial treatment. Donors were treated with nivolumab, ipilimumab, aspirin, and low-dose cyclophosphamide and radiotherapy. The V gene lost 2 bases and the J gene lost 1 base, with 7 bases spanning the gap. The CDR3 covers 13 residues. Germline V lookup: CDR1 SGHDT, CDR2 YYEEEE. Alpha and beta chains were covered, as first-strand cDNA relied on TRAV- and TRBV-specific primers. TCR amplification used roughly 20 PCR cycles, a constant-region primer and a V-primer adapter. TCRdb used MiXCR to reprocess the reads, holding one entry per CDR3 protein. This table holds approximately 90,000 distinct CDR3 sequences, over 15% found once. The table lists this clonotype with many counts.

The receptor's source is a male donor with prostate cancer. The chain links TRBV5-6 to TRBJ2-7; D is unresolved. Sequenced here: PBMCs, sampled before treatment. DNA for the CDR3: TGTGCCAGCAGCTTAGGTAGATCCTACGAGCAGTACTTC. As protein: CASSLGRSYEQYF.